The clone carrying this T cell receptor (beta chain) has at least ten counts. Its antigen is unidentified. V dropped 11 bases and J dropped 6 bases, with 23 bases sitting between them. CDR1 is SGHTA and CDR2 is FQGTGA in the germline V gene. This CDR3 comprises 15 residues. This sample is drawn from a study of T cells in Graves' hyperthyroidism and ophthalmopathy. For the study at large: Pretreatment peripheral blood was obtained at initial diagnosis.

Study-wide points: Median prediction lead before ophthalmopathy onset was about 6.7 months with the model. The majority of expanded thyroid clonotypes above 0.001 also appeared in blood.

Ophthalmopathy patients showed a Clinical Activity Score of at least 3, NOSPECS grade of at least 4 and duration under 3 months. The CDR3 regions of TCR beta were amplified from RNA transcripts. HTBI primers were employed in a first-round RT-PCR of the TCR CDR3. A single record per CDR3 protein comes from TCRdb applying MiXCR to the multiplex PCR reads. The sample has about 640,000 distinct CDR3 sequences, around 13% seen once. V and J are TRBV7-3 and TRBJ1-5; the D is unclear. The source of this sequence is a woman between 50 and 59 years old with Graves' ophthalmopathy. Input material: blood. CDR3 sequence reads: CAGVQQLTSLQPQHF. The CDR3 DNA is TGTGCCGGAGTCCAGCAGCTTACGTCCCTTCAGCCCCAGCATTTT.